This T cell receptor beta chain was retrieved from a study of technical replicates of blood from a handful of donors. Germline CDR1 and CDR2: SGHNT and YYREEE (reference sequence). The V end was cut by 1 base, the J end by 1 base, with 5 bases between. This CDR3 comprises 13 residues. Measured with immunoSEQ multiplex PCR; TCRdb has only the in-frame clones, and not every one. This sample has approximately 79,000 clones, with around 97% found just once. The receptor comes from a human donor in good health. This rearrangement joins TRBV5-4 to TRBJ1-1; D ambiguous. Sample: T cells isolated from PBMCs. CDR3 sequence (DNA): TGTGCCAGCAGCTTGACCGGGAACACTGAAGCTTTCTTT. Translated: CASSLTGNTEAFF.